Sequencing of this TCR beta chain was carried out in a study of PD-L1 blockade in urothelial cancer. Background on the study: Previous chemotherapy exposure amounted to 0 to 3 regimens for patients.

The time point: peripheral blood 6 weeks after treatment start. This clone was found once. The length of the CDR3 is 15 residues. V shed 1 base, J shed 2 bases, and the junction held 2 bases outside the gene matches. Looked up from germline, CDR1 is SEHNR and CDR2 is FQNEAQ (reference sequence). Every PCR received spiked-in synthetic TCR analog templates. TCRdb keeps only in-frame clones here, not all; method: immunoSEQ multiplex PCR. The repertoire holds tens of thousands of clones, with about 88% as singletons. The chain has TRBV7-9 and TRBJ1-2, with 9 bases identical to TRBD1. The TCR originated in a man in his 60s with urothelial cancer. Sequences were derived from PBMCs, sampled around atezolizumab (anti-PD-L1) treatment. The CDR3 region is CASSLGQGDNYGYTF. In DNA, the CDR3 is TGTGCCAGCAGCTTAGGACAGGGGGACAACTATGGCTACACCTTC.